The 14 T cell receptor beta chains reported below all come from one sample, sequenced in a study of cytomegalovirus exposure and HLA in healthy donors. The PCR employed 60 Vbeta primers together with 13 Jbeta primers. Method: immunoSEQ multiplex PCR; TCRdb's copy keeps in-frame clones and lacks some. Altogether approximately 150,000 clones are present, 50% to 75% being singletons, with the ten largest covering 5.5% to 9%. The sequenced sample was PBMCs. All receptors derive from a woman aged 55-70 years in good health and CMV-seropositive.

The chain combines TRBV15 with TRBJ2-2; TRBD2 might be the D (5 bases). Looked up from germline, CDR1 is LNHNV and CDR2 is YYDKDF (reference sequence). This CDR3 region has 15 residues. Trimming left V 1 base short and J 2 bases short, with 8 bases between. The CDR3 loop reads CATSRGTANTGELFF. As DNA, the CDR3 is TGTGCCACCAGCAGAGGGACTGCTAACACCGGGGAGCTGTTTTTT.

The V gene is TRBV14, the J gene TRBJ2-5; 8 nucleotides line up with TRBD1. Trimming removed 4 bases from V and 5 bases from J; junction bases left unmatched: 9. The CDR3 runs to 15 residues. Germline V gene data show CDR1 as SGHDN and CDR2 as FVKESK. The DNA of the CDR3 is TGTGCCAGCAGCCGAAACAGGGGGGCTGTCGAGACCCAGTACTTC. It codes for CASSRNRGAVETQYF.

The CDR3 reads CASSTDRAYNEQFF. The CDR3 nucleotides are TGTGCCAGCAGTACGGACAGGGCTTACAATGAGCAGTTCTTC. The chain uses TRBV6-5 and TRBJ2-1, with 8 bases identical to TRBD1. The CDR3 spans 14 residues. Germline-derived CDR1 and CDR2 are MNHEY and SVGAGI. V lost 5 bases to trimming and J lost 4 bases; unmatched junction nucleotides: 4.

This rearrangement joins TRBV6-1 to TRBJ1-2; D not resolved. The V gene lost 2 bases and the J gene lost 1 base, with 11 bases spanning the gap. This CDR3 region has 15 residues. CDR1 and CDR2 from the germline V gene are MNHNS and SASEGT. The DNA for the CDR3 is TGTGCCAGCAGTGAAACGTTAGCGTTTAACTATGGCTACACCTTC. Encoded protein: CASSETLAFNYGYTF.

This clone was picked up a small number of times. The J gene is TRBJ1-5, the V gene TRBV21-1; the listed D gene, TRBD1, was not tested against the DNA. TRBV21-1 is tagged as a pseudogene. This CDR3 is 16 amino acids long. The CDR3 reads CASSKKEQPPNQPQHF. CDR3 in DNA: TGTGCCAGCAGCAAAAAGGAACAGCCACCAAATCAGCCCCAGCATTTT.

This clone was seen a single time. CDR3 nucleotides: TGTGCCAGCAGTGTCTACGCGGGATCCTACGAGCAGTACTTC. Translation: CASSVYAGSYEQYF. The chain joins TRBV5-4 to TRBJ2-7; the D gene is possibly TRBD2 (6 bases). Germline V gives CDR1 SGHNT, CDR2 YYREEE (reference sequence). Trimming left V 5 bases short and J 1 base short, with 13 bases between. The CDR3 has 14 amino acids.

This clone was seen more than once but under ten times. The rearrangement uses TRBV10-3 and TRBJ1-2, with D maybe TRBD1 (6 bases). The CDR3 loop spans 15 amino acids. Germline CDR1 is ENHRY and CDR2 is SYGVKD. The germline V and J ends were trimmed by 6 bases and 7 bases, with 21 bases remaining between them. CDR3 in amino acids: CAIRTGGIRRGGYTF. CDR3 nucleotide sequence: TGTGCCATCAGGACGGGGGGCATTAGACGGGGTGGCTACACCTTC.

The chain uses TRBV11-2 and TRBJ2-2, with TRBD2 identical over 8 bases. The V and J ends lost 1 base and 5 bases, in that order; junction bases with no gene match: 0. The length of the CDR3 is 14 residues. In germline, CDR1 is SGHAT, CDR2 FQNNGV. CDR3 DNA: TGTGCCAGCAGCTTAGCGGGAGGGACCGGGGAGCTGTTTTTT. It yields the protein CASSLAGGTGELFF.

This clone showed up just a few times. The chain couples TRBV29-1 to TRBJ1-2, with TRBD1 matching over 9 bases. In germline, CDR1 is SQVTM, CDR2 ANQGSEA. This CDR3 has 13 amino acids. Here the CDR3 DNA reads TGCAGTTTTCTTAGGGGACAGGGCTGGGGCTACACCTTC. Translation: CSFLRGQGWGYTF.

V gene TRBV7-8 combines with J gene TRBJ2-7; the D is unclear. The CDR3 length is 13 residues. The ends were cut back, 2 bases at V and 1 base at J, with 6 bases in the middle. Per the germline V gene, CDR1 is SGHVS and CDR2 is FQNEAQ. The CDR3, as DNA: TGTGCCAGCAGCTTACCGGGTTCCTACGAGCAGTACTTC. Its protein product is CASSLPGSYEQYF.

The chain combines TRBV27 with TRBJ2-7; 7 bases are a match to TRBD1. The CDR3 sequence is 14 residues long. Germline values: CDR1 MNHEY, CDR2 SMNVEV (reference sequence). V dropped 0 bases and J dropped 6; count of bases not matched to a gene: 5. In DNA, the CDR3 is TGTGCCAGCAGTTTATCCAGACAGGGATCCGAGCAGTACTTC. It yields the protein CASSLSRQGSEQYF.

This clone was picked up a small number of times. The chain has TRBV9 and TRBJ2-5; D unresolved. The CDR3 spans 15 residues. Germline-derived CDR1 and CDR2 are SGDLS and YYNGEE. The ends were cut back, 4 bases at V and 1 base at J, with 14 bases in the middle. The CDR3 DNA is TGTGCCAGCAGCCTAGGTCCGTTCCCCCAAGAGACCCAGTACTTC. This encodes CASSLGPFPQETQYF.

The rearrangement links TRBV10-3 to TRBJ2-3; 8 bases line up with TRBD1. Germline CDR1 and CDR2: ENHRY and SYGVKD. V dropped 3 bases and J dropped 0; count of bases not matched to a gene: 2. CDR3 length equals 15 residues. CDR3 sequence reads: CAISDRGPSTDTQYF. The CDR3 DNA reads as TGTGCCATCAGTGACAGGGGGCCTAGCACAGATACGCAGTATTTT.

This chain joins TRBV6-6 and TRBJ1-2; 9 nucleotides line up with TRBD1. V lost 5 bases to trimming and J lost 7 bases; unmatched junction nucleotides: 2. Germline V CDR1 and CDR2: MNHNY, SVGAGI (reference sequence). The CDR3 loop spans 12 amino acids. DNA for the CDR3: TGTGCCAGCAGTCGACAGGGGGGTGGCTACACCTTC. It yields the protein CASSRQGGGYTF.